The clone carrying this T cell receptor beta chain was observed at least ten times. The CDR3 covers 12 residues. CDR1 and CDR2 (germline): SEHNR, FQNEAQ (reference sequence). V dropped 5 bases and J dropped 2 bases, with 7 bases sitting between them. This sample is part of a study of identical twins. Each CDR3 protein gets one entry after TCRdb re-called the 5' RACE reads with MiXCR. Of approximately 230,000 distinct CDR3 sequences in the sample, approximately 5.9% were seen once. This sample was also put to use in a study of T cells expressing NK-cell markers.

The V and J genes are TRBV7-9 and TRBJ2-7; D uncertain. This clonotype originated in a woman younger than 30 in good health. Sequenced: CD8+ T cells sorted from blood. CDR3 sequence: CASSPTPYEQYF. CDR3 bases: TGTGCCAGCAGCCCCACACCCTACGAGCAGTACTTC.